One and the same sample provided the 21 T cell receptor beta chains below, sequenced in a study of CD8 T cells in ankylosing spondylitis. Each CDR3 protein is one row after TCRdb ran MiXCR on the 5' RACE reads. Here the sample spans 290,000 or so distinct CDR3 sequences, roughly 20% being singletons. What was sequenced was blood, either unsorted or a sorted T cell fraction (not recorded which). These TCRs come from a female donor with ankylosing spondylitis or in good health (not recorded which).

The chain employs TRBV12-3 or TRBV12-4 and TRBJ2-3, with 9 bases identical to TRBD2. The V and J ends lost 3 bases and 5 bases, in that order; junction bases with no gene match: 12. This CDR3 comprises 17 residues. The DNA of the CDR3 is TGTGCCAGCAGTTTTGAGAAGGGTAGCGGGGGCCAAGATACGCAGTATTTT. The encoded protein is CASSFEKGSGGQDTQYF.

This clonotype showed up just a few times. The CDR3 reads CASSPLSRGGEQFF. CDR3 DNA sequence: TGTGCCAGCAGTCCTCTATCAAGGGGGGGTGAGCAGTTCTTC. The chain employs TRBV6-2 or TRBV6-3 and TRBJ2-1, with D perhaps TRBD2 (7 bases). Trimming shortened V by 5 bases and J by 9 bases, and 17 bases separated the two germline ends. The CDR3 consists of 14 residues. Germline loops: CDR1 MNHEY, CDR2 SVGEGT.

V is TRBV7-2 and J is TRBJ2-3, with no clear D. Trimming removed 1 base from V and 6 bases from J, with 11 bases in between. Per germline, CDR1 SGHTA and CDR2 FQGNSA. The CDR3 is made up of 14 amino acids. CDR3 bases: TGTGCCAGCAGCTTAGTCGGTAGTTCCGATACGCAGTATTTT. Translation gives CASSLVGSSDTQYF.

A few counts support this clonotype. The chain is built from TRBV3-1 and TRBJ2-7; D unresolved. Germline CDR1 reads LGHDT; CDR2 reads YNNKEL (reference sequence). The length of the CDR3 is 14 residues. V shed 3 bases and J shed 5 bases, with 14 bases lying between them. For the CDR3, the DNA is TGTGCCAGCAGCCACGGGCAGGTCGGCGACGAGCAGTACTTC. It translates to CASSHGQVGDEQYF.

In this sample, this clonotype turned up a few times. The V call is TRBV28, the J call TRBJ1-2; 11 positions agree with TRBD1. Germline CDR1 and CDR2: MDHEN and SYDVKM. Trimming at V came to 9 bases and at J to 4 bases, leaving 13 bases not matched to a gene. This CDR3 spans 16 amino acids. This CDR3 reads CASIGTGGKLIYGYTF. The CDR3 DNA reads TGTGCCAGTATCGGGACAGGGGGGAAATTGATCTATGGCTACACCTTC.

This chain links TRBV12-3 or TRBV12-4 with TRBJ2-1, with 13 positions matching TRBD2. The CDR3 length is 16 residues. V shed 5 bases, J shed 7 bases, and the junction held 8 bases outside the gene matches. CDR3 residues: CASSGRLAGGGNEQFF. CDR3 sequence (DNA): TGTGCCAGCAGTGGAAGACTAGCGGGAGGAGGGAATGAGCAGTTCTTC.

Only a few counts were recorded for this clonotype. The chain has TRBV3-1 and TRBJ1-6; no clear D gene. V lost 3 bases, J lost 5 bases, and 8 bases lay in between. The CDR3 length is 14 residues. Germline V gives CDR1 LGHDT, CDR2 YNNKEL (reference sequence). The CDR3 DNA sequence: TGTGCCAGCAGCCATGCAGTGAATAATTCACCCCTCCACTTT. It yields the protein CASSHAVNNSPLHF.

The CDR3 nucleotides read TGCGCCAGCAGCCAAGAAGGGACAGGGGTTGCTGAAGCTTTCTTT. Translation gives CASSQEGTGVAEAFF. This sequence joins TRBV4-3 and TRBJ1-1, with TRBD1 identical over 10 bases. CDR1 is LGHNA, CDR2 YSLEER, per germline. This CDR3 contains 15 residues. V was pared by 0 bases and J by 6 bases, with 4 bases of the junction left unmatched.

The rearrangement joins TRBV27 to TRBJ2-3; no clear D gene. V was cut by 5 bases and J by 2 bases, with 11 bases left in between. The CDR3 sequence is 14 residues long. Germline-derived CDR1 and CDR2 are MNHEY and SMNVEV (reference sequence). The CDR3, as DNA: TGTGCCAGCAGTGAGGCAGGCTACACAGATACGCAGTATTTT. The encoded protein is CASSEAGYTDTQYF.

The rearrangement links TRBV10-1 to TRBJ2-7; TRBD1 is a possible D gene (5 bases). The CDR3 is 17 residues long. V was pared by 0 bases and J by 1 base, with 16 bases between. Per the germline V gene, CDR1 is WNHNN and CDR2 is SYGVQD (reference sequence). The CDR3 loop is CASSESYDTGNSYEQYF. As DNA, the CDR3 is TGCGCCAGCAGTGAGTCGTATGATACAGGTAATTCCTACGAGCAGTACTTC.

This clonotype has just a few counts. The chain has TRBV6-1 and TRBJ2-7; D may be TRBD1 (5 bases). The ends were cut back, 6 bases at V and 4 bases at J, with 19 bases in the middle. Germline V gene lookup returns CDR1 MNHNS and CDR2 SASEGT. CDR3 length: 15 residues. The CDR3 DNA follows: TGTGCCAGCAGCCCCCTTAAGCGACAGTCGTACGAGCAGTACTTC. Residues: CASSPLKRQSYEQYF.

This rearrangement joins TRBV20-1 to TRBJ2-7; D possibly corresponds to TRBD2 (5 bases). This CDR3 spans 12 amino acids. CDR1 and CDR2 from the germline V gene are DFQATT and SNEGSKA (reference sequence). The CDR3 nucleotides are TGCAGCCTCCGGGCTAGCTTATACGAGCAGTACTTC. It is translated as CSLRASLYEQYF.

This clonotype was seen only a few times. The chain links TRBV30 to TRBJ1-1; D remains unclear. The germline V gene encodes CDR1 GTSNPN and CDR2 SVGIG (reference sequence). The CDR3 runs to 14 residues. V gave up 0 bases and J gave up 2 bases, with 10 bases separating them. In DNA, the CDR3 is TGTGCCTGGAGTGTACTTAACGGAAACACTGAAGCTTTCTTT. Its translation: CAWSVLNGNTEAFF.

This clonotype occurred a few times. This chain joins TRBV12-3 or TRBV12-4 and TRBJ2-3; possibly TRBD2 for D (6 bases). Trimming shortened V by 5 bases and J by 3 bases, and 21 bases separated the two germline ends. The CDR3 contains 17 residues. CDR3 in amino acids: CASSPSGGGALTDTQYF. The CDR3 DNA follows: TGTGCCAGCAGTCCCTCCGGAGGCGGGGCACTTACAGATACGCAGTATTTT.

This clonotype was recorded many times. The chain uses TRBV5-5 and TRBJ2-3; D is possibly TRBD2 (5 bases). CDR3 length: 14 amino acids. The V gene's germline CDR1 is SGHKS and CDR2 YYEKEE (reference sequence). With 0 bases removed from V and 5 bases from J, the gap between germline ends came to 10 bases. DNA of the CDR3: TGTGCCAGCAGCTTGGGGGCAGGAGGAGATACGCAGTATTTT. It specifies CASSLGAGGDTQYF. Full variable domain (missing parts from reference TRBV5-5 and TRBJ2-3): DAGVTQSPTHLIKTRGQQVTLRCSPISGHKSVSWYQQVLGQGPQFIFQYYEKEERGRGNFPDRFSARQFPNYSSELNVNALLLGDSALYLCASSLGAGGDTQYFGPGTRLTVL.

This clonotype has a handful of counts. This rearrangement joins TRBV11-2 to TRBJ2-1; D call uncertain. The V end was cut by 5 bases, the J end by 6 bases, with 26 bases between. The CDR3 runs 18 residues. The germline V gene has CDR1 SGHAT and CDR2 FQNNGV. The CDR3 nucleotides read TGTGCCAGCAGCCCGTCAACTATGCGGCACTCCTGGGGCAATGAGCAGTTCTTC. It is translated as CASSPSTMRHSWGNEQFF.

This clonotype appeared a few times. This sequence joins TRBV7-9 and TRBJ2-7; D might be TRBD2 (6 bases). The germline gives CDR1 SEHNR, CDR2 FQNEAQ (reference sequence). V gave up 5 bases and J gave up 6 bases, with 20 bases separating them. CDR3 length: 15 amino acids. CDR3 DNA: TGTGCCAGCAGCCCAGGCAGCAGCGGGTCTCGCGAGCAGTACTTC. Residues: CASSPGSSGSREQYF.

This clonotype was counted only a few times. The chain employs TRBV29-1 and TRBJ2-7, with 11 bases that match TRBD2. This CDR3 has 15 amino acids. Trimming removed 5 bases from V and 0 bases from J; junction bases left unmatched: 6. Looked up from germline, CDR1 is SQVTM and CDR2 is ANQGSEA. DNA of the CDR3: TGCAGCGTTACTGCGACTAGCGGGGTCTCCTACGAGCAGTACTTC. Translating it yields CSVTATSGVSYEQYF.

This chain uses TRBV20-1 with TRBJ2-1, with D possibly matching TRBD2 (6 bases). CDR1 DFQATT and CDR2 SNEGSKA come from the germline V gene (reference sequence). V was trimmed by 3 bases and J by 6 bases, leaving 9 bases between them. The CDR3 runs 12 residues. CDR3 coding DNA: TGCAGTGCTAGGGGACTTCCCAATGAGCAGTTCTTC. Protein: CSARGLPNEQFF.

The rearrangement links TRBV5-1 to TRBJ2-2; no definite D call. From germline, CDR1 is SGHRS and CDR2 YFSETQ. V was shortened by 1 base and J by 0 bases, with 10 bases between the two germline ends. The CDR3 sequence is 16 residues long. CDR3 DNA: TGCGCCAGCAGCTTGTCTCGCTTCGCGAACACCGGGGAGCTGTTTTTT. Translation gives CASSLSRFANTGELFF.

The CDR3 coding sequence is TGCGCCAGCAGCTTGGACCTTCCCACAGATACGCAGTATTTT. Its protein is CASSLDLPTDTQYF. The rearrangement joins TRBV5-1 to TRBJ2-3; D is uncertain. CDR3 length: 14 amino acids. V dropped 0 bases and J dropped 2 bases, with 7 bases sitting between them. The germline gives CDR1 SGHRS, CDR2 YFSETQ.